The entry below gives a single T cell receptor (beta chain) sequence along with its context. Sequencing was performed with immunoSEQ multiplex PCR; in TCRdb, only in-frame clones are kept and a portion is missing. The data contain tens of thousands of clones, roughly 91% of them singletons. This sample was included in a study of T cell changes during pregnancy in multiple sclerosis. Germline V gene data show CDR1 as SGHRS and CDR2 as YFSETQ. Trimming removed 0 bases from V and 4 bases from J, with 19 bases in between. The CDR3 is 17 residues long. The sequenced sample was CD4+ T cells from peripheral blood mononuclear cells, obtained in the third trimester of pregnancy. This clonotype was sampled from a female donor with multiple sclerosis, enrolled in a pregnancy study. The chain links TRBV5-1 to TRBJ1-1, with a tentative D call TRBD1 (5 bases). The CDR3 sequence is CASSLDGEWGFSTEAFF. In nucleotides, the CDR3 is TGCGCCAGCAGCTTGGACGGAGAATGGGGCTTTAGCACTGAAGCTTTCTTT.